A single sample is the source of the 9 T cell receptor beta chains below, sequenced in a study of technical replicates of blood from several donors. Repertoires were generated with immunoSEQ multiplex PCR, while TCRdb's copy carries only in-frame clones and drops some. The sample holds 75,000 to 85,000 clones, nearly 97% seen once. Material for sequencing was T cells isolated from PBMCs. The source is a human donor in good health.

This chain uses TRBV29-1 with TRBJ1-1; D unclear. V lost 4 bases to trimming and J lost 7 bases, with 16 bases between them. CDR1 and CDR2 (germline): SQVTM, ANQGSEA. The length of the CDR3 is 13 residues. This CDR3 is CSVVGYLGSEAFF. The CDR3 nucleotides read TGCAGCGTTGTGGGCTATTTGGGTAGTGAAGCTTTCTTT. Filled out from reference TRBV29-1 and TRBJ1-1, the complete variable domain reads SAVISQKPSRDICQRGTSLTIQCQVDSQVTMMFWYRQQPGQSLTLIATANQGSEATYESGFVIDKFPISRPNLTFSTLTVSNMSPEDSSIYLCSVVGYLGSEAFFGQGTRLTVV.

The CDR3 nucleotides read TGTGCCAGCAGCAACATGGGTCTAGCGGGAGGAGATACGCAGTATTTT. It is translated as CASSNMGLAGGDTQYF. The chain couples TRBV11-3 to TRBJ2-3, with 11 bases fitting TRBD2. This CDR3 spans 16 amino acids. J gave up 5 bases and V 5 bases, and 9 bases lay outside the gene matches. Germline V CDR1 and CDR2: SGHNT, YENEEA.

V and J are TRBV4-3 and TRBJ2-3, with D possibly being TRBD2 (6 bases). The CDR3 has 18 amino acids. Germline lookup yields CDR1 LGHNA and CDR2 YSLEER. V was cut by 0 bases and J by 2 bases, with 18 bases left in between. The chain's CDR3 is CASSQDLGGSQVTDTQYF. CDR3 in DNA: TGCGCCAGCAGCCAAGATTTAGGAGGGAGTCAGGTCACAGATACGCAGTATTTT.

The gene calls are TRBV6-1 and TRBJ2-1; maybe TRBD2 (6 bases). Trimming took 8 bases from V and 5 from J, leaving 16 bases between them. The length of the CDR3 is 14 residues. Germline assignment: CDR1 MNHNS and CDR2 SASEGT. CDR3 amino acids: CASERGSNNNEQFF. CDR3 coding DNA: TGTGCCAGCGAACGGGGGAGTAACAACAATGAGCAGTTCTTC.

This chain uses TRBV19 with TRBJ2-7, with TRBD1 identical over 11 bases. The CDR3 runs 14 residues. Germline V gives CDR1 LNHDA, CDR2 SQIVND (reference sequence). Trimming took 6 bases from V and 4 from J; bases not matched to a gene: 5. Written as DNA, the CDR3 is TGTGCCAGTAGACCGGACAGGGGGCTTTACGAGCAGTACTTC. This codes for CASRPDRGLYEQYF. Drawing the rest from reference TRBV19 and TRBJ2-7, the complete variable domain is DGGITQSPKYLFRKEGQNVTLSCEQNLNHDAMYWYRQDPGQGLRLIYYSQIVNDFQKGDIAEGYSVSREKKESFPLTVTSAQKNPTAFYLCASRPDRGLYEQYFGPGTRLTVT.

The chain combines TRBV28 with TRBJ2-7; D remains unclear. The length of the CDR3 is 14 residues. V lost 3 bases to trimming and J lost 3 bases, with 12 bases between them. Per the germline V gene, CDR1 is MDHEN and CDR2 is SYDVKM. The CDR3 DNA is TGTGCCAGCAGTTTGAGGCTCCGGTACTACGAGCAGTACTTC. Translation: CASSLRLRYYEQYF.

The rearrangement joins TRBV27 to TRBJ1-1, with D unclear. CDR3 length: 15 amino acids. V was pared by 4 bases and J by 0 bases, with 12 bases between. The germline CDR1 and CDR2 sequences are MNHEY and SMNVEV (reference sequence). The CDR3 sequence: CASSYNRRLNTEAFF. The CDR3 coding sequence is TGTGCCAGCAGTTATAATCGCAGGTTGAACACTGAAGCTTTCTTT.

The chain combines TRBV30 with TRBJ2-3; D not certain. Germline-derived CDR1 and CDR2 are GTSNPN and SVGIG (reference sequence). The CDR3 is 13 residues long. Trimming pared 3 bases from V and 1 base from J, leaving 8 bases between. CDR3 DNA: TGTGCCTGGAGCGGGTCACGCACAGATACGCAGTATTTT. Translated, it gives CAWSGSRTDTQYF.

The chain has TRBV27 and TRBJ2-3, with D unclear. The germline gives CDR1 MNHEY, CDR2 SMNVEV (reference sequence). Trimming took 6 bases from V and 6 from J, leaving 13 bases between them. This CDR3 is 13 amino acids long. The CDR3 here is CASRKAQRDTQYF. In nucleotides, the CDR3 is TGTGCCAGCAGGAAAGCCCAACGGGATACGCAGTATTTT.